One and the same sample provided the 21 T cell receptor beta chains below, sequenced in a study of shared clonotypes between healthy human individuals. Profiled with immunoSEQ multiplex PCR; TCRdb holds only in-frame clones, not every one. The sample lists under 1,100,000 clones; approximately 78% were seen once. The sample taken for sequencing was memory CD4+ T cells from PBMCs. Subset here: CD45RA-negative fraction. The receptors were gathered from a man aged 18 to 29 in good health. Some clones in this sample may be carry-over from other donors' samples.

The chain recombines TRBV5-1 with TRBJ2-1; the D is unclear. The V end was cut by 2 bases, the J end by 0 bases, with 9 bases between. Germline-derived CDR1 and CDR2 are SGHRS and YFSETQ. The CDR3 runs to 15 residues. The DNA for the CDR3 is TGCGCCAGCAGCTTCTCCGGGTCCTCCTACAATGAGCAGTTCTTC. This translates into CASSFSGSSYNEQFF.

Worth noting for this clone: Other DNA sequences in this sample translate to the same CDR3. This chain connects TRBV29-1 to TRBJ2-7, with D possibly matching TRBD1 (6 bases). The CDR3 totals 12 residues. The V and J ends lost 4 bases and 5 bases respectively, with 12 bases between them. In germline, CDR1 is SQVTM, CDR2 ANQGSEA. CDR3 sequence reads: CSVGQGIHEQYF. CDR3 in DNA: TGCAGCGTTGGGCAGGGGATCCACGAGCAGTACTTC.

V and J are TRBV28 and TRBJ1-2, with TRBD1 matching 7 bases. There are 13 residues in the CDR3. Germline V CDR1 and CDR2: MDHEN, SYDVKM. J lost 2 bases, V lost 6 bases, and 3 bases had no gene match. CDR3 amino acids: CASSSDRNYGYTF. Written as DNA, the CDR3 is TGTGCCAGCAGCTCGGACAGGAACTATGGCTACACCTTC.

The genes are TRBV6-5 and TRBJ1-2; D is undetermined. The germline CDR1 and CDR2 sequences are MNHEY and SVGAGI. This CDR3 region has 13 residues. V lost 0 bases and J lost 4, with 6 bases in between. This CDR3 is CASSYSGPYGYTF. As DNA, the CDR3 is TGTGCCAGCAGTTACTCGGGCCCCTATGGCTACACCTTC.

The chain combines TRBV7-3 with TRBJ2-3; 9 bases are shared with TRBD2. The CDR3 extends over 18 amino acids. Germline loops: CDR1 SGHTA, CDR2 FQGTGA. The V and J ends lost 4 bases and 6 bases, in that order; junction bases with no gene match: 17. For the CDR3, the DNA is TGTGCCAGCAGCTCAAATGCGGTCGGCGGGAGGGGTTTGGATACGCAGTATTTT. Amino acid sequence: CASSSNAVGGRGLDTQYF.

The chain uses TRBV6-4 and TRBJ1-1; D not certain. Germline V gene data show CDR1 as MRHNA and CDR2 as SNTAGT. The CDR3 runs to 11 residues. V lost 6 bases to trimming and J lost 9 bases, with 11 bases between them. The CDR3 sequence is CASSPTHQAFF. CDR3 DNA sequence: TGTGCCAGCAGCCCTACCCACCAAGCTTTCTTT.

In this sample, this clone turned up once. The genes are TRBV28 and TRBJ2-7; D ambiguous. Per the germline V gene, CDR1 is MDHEN and CDR2 is SYDVKM. Trimming cost V 6 bases and J 6 bases, with 18 bases left between them. This CDR3 is 14 amino acids long. The CDR3 sequence: CASRQPAYAGEQYF. The CDR3, as DNA: TGTGCCAGCAGACAGCCAGCCTATGCCGGCGAGCAGTACTTC.

This chain joins TRBV5-1 and TRBJ2-3; the match to TRBD2 covers 12 bases. The CDR3 totals 16 residues. Trimming removed 2 bases from V and 2 bases from J; junction bases left unmatched: 3. Germline CDR1 is SGHRS and CDR2 is YFSETQ. Here the CDR3 DNA reads TGCGCCAGCAGCTTACGGACTAGCGGGGTCACAGATACGCAGTATTTT. This encodes CASSLRTSGVTDTQYF. Supplemented by reference TRBV5-1 and TRBJ2-3, the full variable domain reads KAGVTQTPRYLIKTRGQQVTLSCSPISGHRSVSWYQQTPGQGLQFLFEYFSETQRNKGNFPGRFSGRQFSNSRSEMNVSTLELGDSALYLCASSLRTSGVTDTQYFGPGTRLTVL.

This clone was recorded only once. The J gene is TRBJ2-7, the V gene TRBV7-9; weak D call: TRBD1 (6 bases). Germline CDR1 reads SEHNR; CDR2 reads FQNEAQ (reference sequence). The CDR3 has 13 residues. Trimming took off 6 bases at V and 2 bases at J, with 11 bases between the two ends. CDR3 bases: TGTGCCAGCAGGCCGGGACAAGCCTACGAGCAGTACTTC. Translating it yields CASRPGQAYEQYF.

A remark on this clone: Additional DNA sequences in this sample encode the identical CDR3. The V and J genes are TRBV28 and TRBJ1-1; no reliable D call. This CDR3 has 12 residues. Germline loops: CDR1 MDHEN, CDR2 SYDVKM. Trimming left V 3 bases short and J 3 bases short, with 5 bases between. CDR3 DNA sequence: TGTGCCAGCAGTTTCGGATACACTGAAGCTTTCTTT. Its protein product is CASSFGYTEAFF. Together with reference TRBV28 and TRBJ1-1, the CDR3 gives the full variable domain: DVKVTQSSRYLVKRTGEKVFLECVQDMDHENMFWYRQDPGLGLRLIYFSYDVKMKEKGDIPEGYSVSREKKERFSLILESASTNQTSMYLCASSFGYTEAFFGQGTRLTVV.

The chain carries TRBV7-9 and TRBJ2-2; no reliable D call. This CDR3 has 15 residues. The germline gives CDR1 SEHNR, CDR2 FQNEAQ (reference sequence). The germline V and J ends were trimmed by 5 bases and 0 bases, with 10 bases remaining between them. The CDR3 loop reads CASSPRSPNTGELFF. DNA for the CDR3: TGTGCCAGCAGCCCCCGGAGCCCGAACACCGGGGAGCTGTTTTTT.

The rearrangement links TRBV29-1 to TRBJ2-3; 8 positions agree with TRBD1. The V segment lost 3 bases and the J segment 4 bases; nucleotides outside the gene matches: 6. Looked up from germline, CDR1 is SQVTM and CDR2 is ANQGSEA. The CDR3 contains 14 residues. This CDR3 is CSVEAYRGADTQYF. CDR3 nucleotides: TGCAGCGTTGAGGCTTACAGGGGGGCAGATACGCAGTATTTT.

The chain couples TRBV7-8 to TRBJ2-5; D not resolved. Germline CDR1 and CDR2: SGHVS and FQNEAQ. V lost 5 bases, J lost 4 bases, and 8 bases lay in between. There are 12 residues in the CDR3. The CDR3 bases are TGTGCCAGCAGCCCCCGGCCAGAGACCCAGTACTTC. Protein: CASSPRPETQYF.

The CDR3 DNA sequence: TGTGCCAGCAGCCCAAACTACAGGGCTTGGACTGAAGCTTTCTTT. It specifies CASSPNYRAWTEAFF. The J gene is TRBJ1-1, the V gene TRBV7-8; maybe TRBD1 (6 bases). CDR3 size: 15 residues. From germline, CDR1 is SGHVS and CDR2 FQNEAQ. Trimming removed 5 bases at V and 5 bases at J, with 18 bases between.

A few counts support this clone. The chain joins TRBV29-1 to TRBJ2-5; 9 bases match TRBD1. The CDR3 contains 14 residues. V shed 5 bases and J 5 bases; nucleotides not matched to a gene: 9. Germline assignment: CDR1 SQVTM and CDR2 ANQGSEA. CDR3 sequence (DNA): TGCAGCGTTCCGGGACAGGGATTCCTGGAGACCCAGTACTTC. Translating it yields CSVPGQGFLETQYF.

The chain employs TRBV5-1 and TRBJ2-7; 7 nucleotides line up with TRBD2. The CDR3 extends over 14 amino acids. The germline gives CDR1 SGHRS, CDR2 YFSETQ. The J segment lost 6 bases and the V segment lost 0 bases, leaving 6 bases of the junction unmatched. CDR3 coding DNA: TGCGCCAGCAGCTTGGACGGCGGGAGAGGCGAGCAGTACTTC. Translating gives CASSLDGGRGEQYF.

The chain employs TRBV7-3 and TRBJ2-1; tentative D call: TRBD2 (6 bases). The CDR3 contains 15 residues. In germline, CDR1 is SGHTA, CDR2 FQGTGA. Between the trimmed V and J ends, which lost 3 bases and 0 bases, there was a span of 9 bases. The CDR3 is CASSLRGLSYNEQFF. The CDR3, as DNA: TGTGCCAGCAGCTTGCGGGGCCTCTCCTACAATGAGCAGTTCTTC.

The chain links TRBV14 to TRBJ1-2; D gene unclear. Trimming left V 4 bases short and J 3 bases short, with 15 bases between. Germline CDR1 and CDR2: SGHDN and FVKESK. The length of the CDR3 is 15 residues. The CDR3 DNA reads TGTGCCAGCAGCCCGCGACACGCTGACTACTATGGCTACACCTTC. It translates to CASSPRHADYYGYTF.

The gene calls are TRBV20-1 and TRBJ1-2; tentatively, D is TRBD1 (5 bases). Germline values: CDR1 DFQATT, CDR2 SNEGSKA (reference sequence). This CDR3 region has 11 residues. V was trimmed by 6 bases and J by 5 bases, leaving 10 bases between them. The CDR3 sequence: CSADSVYGYTF. CDR3 nucleotide sequence: TGCAGTGCCGACAGTGTGTATGGCTACACCTTC.

On this clone: Within the sample, other DNA sequences also encode this same CDR3. V is TRBV30 and J is TRBJ2-7, with a possible D match to TRBD2 (7 bases). Looked up from germline, CDR1 is GTSNPN and CDR2 is SVGIG (reference sequence). V was pared by 0 bases and J by 0 bases, with 9 bases between. The CDR3 loop spans 14 amino acids. The DNA of the CDR3 is TGTGCCTGGAGTGTGGGAGGGGGCTCCTACGAGCAGTACTTC. It translates to CAWSVGGGSYEQYF. Filled out from reference TRBV30 and TRBJ2-7, the complete variable domain reads SQTIHQWPATLVQPVGSPLSLECTVEGTSNPNLYWYRQAAGRGLQLLFYSVGIGQISSEVPQNLSASRPQDRQFILSSKKLLLSDSGFYLCAWSVGGGSYEQYFGPGTRLTVT.

The CDR3 is CASAMAQGAHGYTF. The CDR3 DNA sequence: TGTGCCAGCGCAATGGCACAGGGAGCTCATGGCTACACCTTC. The gene calls are TRBV19 and TRBJ1-2, with TRBD1 as a possible D gene (6 bases). Germline CDR1 is LNHDA and CDR2 is SQIVND (reference sequence). The CDR3 length is 14 residues. Deletions cut 9 bases from V and 6 bases from J, with 20 bases between.